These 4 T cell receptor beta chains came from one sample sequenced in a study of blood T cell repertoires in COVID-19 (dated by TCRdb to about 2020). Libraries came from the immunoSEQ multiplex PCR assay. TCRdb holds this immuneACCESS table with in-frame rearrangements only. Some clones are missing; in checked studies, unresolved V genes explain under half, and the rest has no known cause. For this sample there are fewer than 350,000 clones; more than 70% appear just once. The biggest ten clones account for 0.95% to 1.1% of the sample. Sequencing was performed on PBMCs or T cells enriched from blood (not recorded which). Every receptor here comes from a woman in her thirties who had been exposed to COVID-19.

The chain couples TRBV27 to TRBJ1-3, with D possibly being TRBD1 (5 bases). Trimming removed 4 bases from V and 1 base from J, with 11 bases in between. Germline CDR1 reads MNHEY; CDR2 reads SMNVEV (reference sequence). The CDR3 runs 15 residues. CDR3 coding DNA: TGTGCCAGCAGTTCTTCTGGGGGGTCTGGAAACACCATATATTTT. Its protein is CASSSSGGSGNTIYF.

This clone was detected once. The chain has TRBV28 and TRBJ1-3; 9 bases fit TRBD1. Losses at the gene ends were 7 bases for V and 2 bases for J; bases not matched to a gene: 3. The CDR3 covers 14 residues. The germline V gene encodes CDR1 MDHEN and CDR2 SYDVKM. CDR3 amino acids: CASTRQGAGNTIYF. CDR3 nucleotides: TGTGCCAGCACCCGACAGGGGGCTGGAAACACCATATATTTT.

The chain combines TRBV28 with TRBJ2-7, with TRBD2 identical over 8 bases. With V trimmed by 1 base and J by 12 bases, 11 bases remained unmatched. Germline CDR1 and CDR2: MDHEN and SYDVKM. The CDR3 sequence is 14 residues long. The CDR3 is CASSLSGGTSAGYF. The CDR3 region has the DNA TGTGCCAGCAGTTTATCGGGGGGGACTTCTGCCGGGTACTTC.

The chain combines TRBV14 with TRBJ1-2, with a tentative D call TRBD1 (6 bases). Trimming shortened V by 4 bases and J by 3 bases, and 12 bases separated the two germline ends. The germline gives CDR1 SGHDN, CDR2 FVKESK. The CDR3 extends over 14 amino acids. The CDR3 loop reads CASSLGGRDYGYTF. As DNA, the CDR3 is TGTGCCAGCAGCCTCGGGGGGCGAGACTATGGCTACACCTTC.